The 16 T cell receptor beta chains in this list originate from one sample, sequenced in a study of cytomegalovirus exposure and HLA in healthy donors (dated by TCRdb to 2016 to 2017). Library preparation used the immunoSEQ multiplex PCR assay. The multiplex PCR relied on a mix of 60 forward primers for TCR Vbeta segments and 13 reverse primers for TCR Jbeta segments. Imported from immuneACCESS, the table was reduced by TCRdb to in-frame sequences with V and J called. These copies leave out some clones; in studies compared against another copy, an unresolved V gene accounts for under half, and the cause of the remainder is not known. The sample table contains approximately 110,000 clones; only one count was recorded for 74% of them. The biggest ten clones account for over 3.5% of the sample. Sample: PBMCs. The source is a woman in her 50s in good health and CMV-seropositive.

This clone was observed a few times. J is TRBJ2-7 and V is TRBV6-1; D unresolved. V dropped 5 bases and J dropped 2 bases, with 13 bases sitting between them. The CDR3 spans 14 residues. CDR1 MNHNS and CDR2 SASEGT come from the germline V gene. The CDR3 nucleotides are TGTGCCAGCAGTCTTTCAGACAACACCTACGAGCAGTACTTC. Protein sequence: CASSLSDNTYEQYF.

The rearrangement joins TRBV10-3 to TRBJ1-2, with 8 bases that match TRBD1. With V trimmed by 0 bases and J by 7 bases, 19 bases remained unmatched. The length of the CDR3 is 19 residues. In germline, CDR1 is ENHRY, CDR2 SYGVKD. This CDR3 reads CAISESTLTGVRVFGGYTF. The CDR3 nucleotides are TGTGCCATCAGTGAGTCGACTCTGACAGGGGTACGAGTTTTCGGTGGCTACACCTTC.

V gene TRBV30 combines with J gene TRBJ2-5; 15 bases line up with TRBD2. The germline V gene encodes CDR1 GTSNPN and CDR2 SVGIG (reference sequence). CDR3 length equals 17 residues. Losses at the gene ends were 2 bases for V and 4 bases for J; bases not matched to a gene: 8. The CDR3 DNA follows: TGTGCCTGGAGTTTGGGACTAGCGGGGGGCCAAGGAGAGACCCAGTACTTC. Translating gives CAWSLGLAGGQGETQYF.

CDR3: CASSLAIGGETQYF. Written as DNA, the CDR3 is TGTGCCAGCAGCTTAGCTATCGGGGGGGAGACCCAGTACTTC. This chain links TRBV7-2 with TRBJ2-5; TRBD2 matches 7 bases. Germline assignment: CDR1 SGHTA and CDR2 FQGNSA. V was pared by 0 bases and J by 5 bases, with 3 bases of the junction left unmatched. The CDR3 has 14 residues.

The chain uses TRBV4-1 and TRBJ1-3; 8 bases agree with TRBD1. This CDR3 spans 15 amino acids. The germline CDR1 and CDR2 sequences are MGHRA and YSYEKL. The J segment lost 0 bases and the V segment lost 5 bases, leaving 3 bases of the junction unmatched. For the CDR3, the DNA is TGCGCCAGCAGCGAAGGACAGGGCTCTGGAAACACCATATATTTT. Its protein product is CASSEGQGSGNTIYF.

The V and J genes are TRBV5-6 and TRBJ1-3; 7 bases line up with TRBD1. CDR1 is SGHDT, CDR2 YYEEEE, per germline. V lost 4 bases to trimming and J lost 4 bases; unmatched junction nucleotides: 8. This CDR3 comprises 15 residues. The CDR3 DNA sequence: TGTGCCAGCAGCGGAGGGGGACAGACGGGAAACACCATATATTTT. Encoded protein: CASSGGGQTGNTIYF.

J is TRBJ2-7 and V is TRBV5-1; D may be TRBD2 (7 bases). The CDR3 has 14 residues. Germline V CDR1 and CDR2: SGHRS, YFSETQ. V gave up 0 bases and J gave up 5 bases, with 12 bases separating them. This CDR3 reads CASSLEGGQDEQYF. CDR3 nucleotides: TGCGCCAGCAGCTTGGAGGGGGGGCAGGACGAGCAGTACTTC.

This clone was found a few times. Other DNA sequences within the sample encode an identical CDR3. J is TRBJ2-7 and V is TRBV5-1, with no clear D. This CDR3 spans 13 amino acids. The V gene lost 5 bases and the J gene lost 3 bases, with 12 bases spanning the gap. The germline V gene encodes CDR1 SGHRS and CDR2 YFSETQ. This chain's CDR3 is CASSLSGNYEQYF. For the CDR3, the DNA is TGCGCCAGCAGTTTATCAGGCAACTACGAGCAGTACTTC.

This chain joins TRBV6-6 and TRBJ2-7; 10 bases line up with TRBD1. This CDR3 is 15 amino acids long. Per germline, CDR1 MNHNY and CDR2 SVGAGI (reference sequence). V shed 2 bases, J shed 7 bases, and the junction held 8 bases outside the gene matches. CDR3 nucleotide sequence: TGTGCCAGCAGTTACCCGGGACAGGGGCTTTATGAGCAGTACTTC. This sequence encodes CASSYPGQGLYEQYF.

CDR3 residues: CASSFSGGPYADTQYF. The CDR3, as DNA: TGTGCCAGCAGTTTTTCGGGGGGGCCTTACGCAGATACGCAGTATTTT. V is TRBV11-3 and J is TRBJ2-3; 8 bases align to TRBD2. Germline assignment: CDR1 SGHNT and CDR2 YENEEA. Unmatched junction bases numbered 12, after V lost 6 bases and J lost 4 bases. This CDR3 comprises 16 residues.

The chain couples TRBV5-1 to TRBJ2-1; perhaps TRBD2 as D (5 bases). The CDR3 has 15 amino acids. V was cut by 2 bases and J by 0 bases, with 9 bases left in between. The germline gives CDR1 SGHRS, CDR2 YFSETQ. The CDR3 is CASSFTGSSYNEQFF. In nucleotides, the CDR3 is TGCGCCAGCAGCTTCACGGGGAGCTCCTACAATGAGCAGTTCTTC. The variable domain in full, with the rest retrieved from reference TRBV5-1 and TRBJ2-1, is KAGVTQTPRYLIKTRGQQVTLSCSPISGHRSVSWYQQTPGQGLQFLFEYFSETQRNKGNFPGRFSGRQFSNSRSEMNVSTLELGDSALYLCASSFTGSSYNEQFFGPGTRLTVL.

The rearrangement links TRBV15 to TRBJ2-3; 10 bases map to TRBD2. V lost 5 bases, J lost 3 bases, and 8 bases stayed unmatched. The V gene's germline CDR1 is LNHNV and CDR2 YYDKDF (reference sequence). The CDR3 covers 16 residues. CDR3 region: CATSAHSGGLTDTQYF. In DNA form, the CDR3 reads TGTGCCACCAGCGCCCATAGCGGGGGGCTAACAGATACGCAGTATTTT.

Only a few counts were recorded for this clone. The V gene is TRBV6-6, the J gene TRBJ1-2; no clear D. Looked up from germline, CDR1 is MNHNY and CDR2 is SVGAGI (reference sequence). The CDR3 is made up of 15 amino acids. With 0 bases removed from V and 3 bases from J, the gap between germline ends came to 11 bases. CDR3 bases: TGTGCCAGCAGTTACTCTGGTCACAGAGACTATGGCTACACCTTC. It encodes CASSYSGHRDYGYTF.

V and J are TRBV6-5 and TRBJ2-3, with TRBD1 identical over 9 bases. The trim removed 6 bases at V and 4 bases at J, leaving 5 bases unmatched. This CDR3 spans 14 amino acids. CDR1 and CDR2 (germline): MNHEY, SVGAGI. The CDR3 spells CASRPGQGSDTQYF. In nucleotides, the CDR3 is TGTGCCAGCAGACCGGGACAGGGCTCAGATACGCAGTATTTT.

This clone appeared a single time. The gene calls are TRBV7-6 and TRBJ2-2, with TRBD1 matching 8 bases. CDR3 length: 15 amino acids. Trimming removed 5 bases from V and 1 base from J; junction bases left unmatched: 3. The germline gives CDR1 SGHVS, CDR2 FNYEAQ. The CDR3 sequence is CASSPGQGNTGELFF. DNA of the CDR3: TGTGCCAGCAGCCCTGGACAGGGGAACACCGGGGAGCTGTTTTTT.

The chain employs TRBV11-2 and TRBJ2-2, with TRBD2 matching 9 bases. The CDR3 length is 17 residues. Germline V gene lookup returns CDR1 SGHAT and CDR2 FQNNGV. V lost 1 base and J lost 7; bases outside the gene matches: 10. The DNA of the CDR3 is TGTGCCAGCAGCTTAGCCGGGGCGGGGGGGCGAAGCGGGGAGCTGTTTTTT. The encoded protein is CASSLAGAGGRSGELFF.